The clone carrying this T cell receptor beta chain was seen once. Seattle patient enrollment occurred during active infection, with longitudinal follow-up thereafter. As originally analysed: By means of reference gene primer amplification, nucleated cell counts were estimated. Generated by immunoSEQ multiplex PCR, the TCRdb table keeps only in-frame clones and is missing some. V and J calls plus clone size are reproduced from that table; the DNA served to infer D and trimming. The repertoire holds some 68,000 clones, with 90% as singletons. The sample originates from a study of blood T cell repertoires in COVID-19. Study in general: Some COVID-19 samples were acute and others convalescent; all came from the United States, Italy and Spain. Nucleic acid was either cDNA or gDNA, and it came from T cells, B-cell-depleted T cells, or PBMCs.

V lost 4 bases to trimming and J lost 9 bases; unmatched junction nucleotides: 12. Germline lookup yields CDR1 MGHRA and CDR2 YSYEKL. The CDR3 is 15 amino acids. The specimen sequenced was peripheral blood. This chain uses TRBV4-1 with TRBJ1-5; 7 bases align to TRBD1. The TCR was taken from a man in his forties or fifties with COVID-19, enrolled during active disease. The CDR3 loop reads CASSPLGQALRPQHF. The CDR3 DNA sequence: TGCGCCAGCAGCCCACTTGGACAGGCCCTGAGGCCCCAGCATTTT.